Each of the 17 T cell receptor beta chains below was sequenced from the same sample in a study of cytomegalovirus exposure and HLA in healthy donors. Both 60 Vbeta primers and 13 Jbeta primers went into the PCR. Using immunoSEQ multiplex PCR, the repertoire was profiled, and TCRdb retains in-frame clones only, with some absent. The sample lists 150,000 to 200,000 clones, roughly two thirds occurring once. Material: PBMCs. All receptors come from a woman aged 25 to 39 in good health and CMV-seronegative.

This rearrangement joins TRBV28 to TRBJ1-4; a possible D gene is TRBD1 (5 bases). The ends were cut back, 8 bases at V and 8 bases at J, with 15 bases in the middle. The CDR3 loop spans 13 amino acids. Germline V gene lookup returns CDR1 MDHEN and CDR2 SYDVKM. CDR3 sequence (DNA): TGTGCCAGCCAGTTCGGGGGAGCGGAAAAACTGTTTTTT. This translates into CASQFGGAEKLFF.

The rearrangement links TRBV25-1 to TRBJ2-7; the D gene is possibly TRBD1 (5 bases). The CDR3 has 14 residues. The germline gives CDR1 MGHDK, CDR2 SYGVNS. Trimming took off 2 bases at V and 6 bases at J, with 14 bases between the two ends. This chain's CDR3 is CASSEVEGVGEQYF. The CDR3 coding sequence is TGTGCCAGCAGTGAAGTCGAAGGGGTGGGCGAGCAGTACTTC.

V usage is TRBV7-3 and J usage is TRBJ2-2; possible D gene TRBD2, 5 bases. Deletions cut 1 base from V and 7 bases from J, with 7 bases between. This CDR3 is 13 amino acids long. Per germline, CDR1 SGHTA and CDR2 FQGTGA. CDR3 coding DNA: TGTGCCAGCAGCTTAATGGGGAGCGGGGAGCTGTTTTTT. It translates to CASSLMGSGELFF.

This chain connects TRBV4-2 to TRBJ1-4; TRBD1 matches at 7 bases. Germline CDR1 is LGHNA and CDR2 is YNFKEQ. V was pared by 1 base and J by 3 bases, with 2 bases of the junction left unmatched. This CDR3 has 15 amino acids. CDR3 residues: CASSQGQGPNEKLFF. For the CDR3, the DNA is TGTGCCAGCAGCCAAGGACAGGGACCTAATGAAAAACTGTTTTTT.

J is TRBJ1-6 and V is TRBV7-9; D might be TRBD1 (5 bases). Trimming shortened V by 5 bases and J by 8 bases, and 13 bases separated the two germline ends. CDR1 and CDR2 (germline): SEHNR, FQNEAQ (reference sequence). The CDR3 spans 14 residues. CDR3 in amino acids: CASSPGVGDSPLHF. The CDR3 nucleotides are TGTGCCAGCAGCCCCGGAGTAGGGGATTCACCCCTCCACTTT.

V and J are TRBV29-1 and TRBJ2-7; TRBD1 matches at 7 bases. This CDR3 region has 12 residues. The V gene end was trimmed by 6 bases and the J gene end by 3 bases; junction bases not matched to a gene: 5. Looked up from germline, CDR1 is SQVTM and CDR2 is ANQGSEA. DNA for the CDR3: TGCAGCGTCGGGGACAGATTCTACGAGCAGTACTTC. Protein product: CSVGDRFYEQYF.

The chain carries TRBV28 and TRBJ2-5; 11 bases line up with TRBD1. CDR1 is MDHEN, CDR2 SYDVKM, per germline. CDR3 length: 13 amino acids. Trimming removed 4 bases from V and 7 bases from J; junction bases left unmatched: 2. The CDR3 DNA reads TGTGCCAGCAGTTCGGGACAGGGGGGGACCCAGTACTTC. Translating it yields CASSSGQGGTQYF.

The chain links TRBV4-2 to TRBJ1-1; tentative D call: TRBD1 (6 bases). The CDR3 runs to 14 residues. The germline V gene has CDR1 LGHNA and CDR2 YNFKEQ. V lost 0 bases and J 4 bases, leaving 9 bases between the germline ends. The CDR3 is CASSQEQGGTEAFF. CDR3 sequence (DNA): TGTGCCAGCAGCCAAGAACAGGGTGGCACTGAAGCTTTCTTT.

On this clone itself: Distinct nucleotide sequences in the sample also encode this CDR3. The chain is built from TRBV14 and TRBJ1-3; maybe TRBD1 (5 bases). Trimming removed 9 bases at V and 8 bases at J, with 20 bases between. Looked up from germline, CDR1 is SGHDN and CDR2 is FVKESK. This CDR3 region has 14 residues. The CDR3 DNA reads as TGTGCCAGTAAAAGAACAGGAACGATCCACACCATATATTTT. Encoded protein: CASKRTGTIHTIYF.

This chain connects TRBV7-6 to TRBJ2-7; 11 bases map to TRBD1. Germline V gives CDR1 SGHVS, CDR2 FNYEAQ. The CDR3 covers 16 residues. V lost 5 bases to trimming and J lost 5 bases; unmatched junction nucleotides: 11. CDR3 DNA sequence: TGTGCCAGCAGCCGCGGACGGGGACAGGGGGAAAACGAGCAGTACTTC. Protein sequence: CASSRGRGQGENEQYF.

The gene calls are TRBV4-1 and TRBJ2-7, with 9 bases aligning to TRBD1. V was clipped by 2 bases and J by 3 bases; unmatched bases: 11. Germline V lookup: CDR1 MGHRA, CDR2 YSYEKL. The CDR3 consists of 17 residues. CDR3 sequence reads: CASSQPVQGAKNYEQYF. Written as DNA, the CDR3 is TGCGCCAGCAGCCAACCGGTACAGGGGGCGAAGAACTACGAGCAGTACTTC.

CDR3 sequence reads: CASSAGLNTEAFF. DNA of the CDR3: TGTGCCAGCAGTGCAGGGCTGAACACTGAAGCTTTCTTT. The chain joins TRBV11-3 to TRBJ1-1; the D gene is possibly TRBD1 (5 bases). The CDR3 spans 13 residues. The V and J ends lost 6 bases and 0 bases respectively, with 8 bases between them. Looked up from germline, CDR1 is SGHNT and CDR2 is YENEEA.

The genes are TRBV7-3 and TRBJ2-5; TRBD1 agrees at 8 bases. Germline V gene sequence: CDR1 SGHTA, CDR2 FQGTGA. The CDR3 covers 14 residues. The V and J ends lost 5 bases and 5 bases, in that order; junction bases with no gene match: 7. CDR3 protein: CASSLAGGKETQYF. Here the CDR3 DNA reads TGTGCCAGCAGCCTGGCAGGGGGCAAGGAGACCCAGTACTTC. Using reference TRBV7-3 and TRBJ2-5 for the parts outside the CDR3, the full variable domain is GAGVSQTPSNKVTEKGKYVELRCDPISGHTALYWYRQSLGQGPEFLIYFQGTGAADDSGLPNDRFFAVRPEGSVSTLKIQRTERGDSAVYLCASSLAGGKETQYFGPGTRLLVL.

J is TRBJ1-2 and V is TRBV5-1; maybe TRBD1 (6 bases). The CDR3 sequence is 13 residues long. Trimming cost V 4 bases and J 4 bases, with 11 bases left between them. Germline lookup yields CDR1 SGHRS and CDR2 YFSETQ. The CDR3 here is CASSPRGFYGYTF. The CDR3 DNA reads TGCGCCAGCAGCCCTAGGGGGTTCTATGGCTACACCTTC. Full variable domain (outside the CDR3, taken from reference TRBV5-1 and TRBJ1-2): KAGVTQTPRYLIKTRGQQVTLSCSPISGHRSVSWYQQTPGQGLQFLFEYFSETQRNKGNFPGRFSGRQFSNSRSEMNVSTLELGDSALYLCASSPRGFYGYTFGSGTRLTVV.

This rearrangement joins TRBV7-9 to TRBJ2-1; 11 bases are shared with TRBD2. Germline V gene sequence: CDR1 SEHNR, CDR2 FQNEAQ (reference sequence). The CDR3 consists of 14 residues. After removal of 5 bases from V and 10 bases from J, the junction contained 7 bases not matched to a gene. The CDR3 DNA is TGTGCCAGCAGCAGCACTAGCGGGGGCCTGGAGCAGTTCTTC. This codes for CASSSTSGGLEQFF.

This chain's CDR3 is CASSQGQGAYNEQFF. CDR3 sequence (DNA): TGTGCCAGCAGCCAAGGACAGGGGGCCTACAATGAGCAGTTCTTC. The rearrangement joins TRBV7-8 to TRBJ2-1; 10 bases are shared with TRBD1. The junction had 3 bases not matched to a gene; V was cut back by 5 bases and J by 2 bases. Per the germline V gene, CDR1 is SGHVS and CDR2 is FQNEAQ. CDR3 length equals 15 residues.

The chain recombines TRBV9 with TRBJ2-1; 8 bases align to TRBD2. Trimming removed 6 bases from V and 3 bases from J; junction bases left unmatched: 8. The CDR3 runs to 15 residues. Germline V gene data show CDR1 as SGDLS and CDR2 as YYNGEE. The DNA for the CDR3 is TGTGCCAGCACCCCGACGGGGGGGATCTACAATGAGCAGTTCTTC. It encodes CASTPTGGIYNEQFF.